These 20 T cell receptor beta chains were sequenced from one sample in a study of T cell responses to AZD1222 COVID-19 vaccine. Data came from immunoSEQ multiplex PCR; TCRdb stores just in-frame clones and leaves some out. The sample includes over 110,000 clones, around nine tenths of them seen just once. The source was peripheral blood, collected on day 0 of AZD1222 vaccination. These receptors were collected from an adult in good health.

The chain employs TRBV5-5 and TRBJ2-1, with D possibly matching TRBD2 (5 bases). The CDR3 runs 18 residues. Trimming took off 3 bases at V and 7 bases at J, with 26 bases between the two ends. Germline V gene lookup returns CDR1 SGHKS and CDR2 YYEKEE (reference sequence). For the CDR3, the DNA is TGTGCCAGCAGCTCCCCTCCCCGGGGTACGGGTGTGGGGAATGAGCAGTTCTTC. Protein sequence: CASSSPPRGTGVGNEQFF.

The CDR3 sequence: CAWSYSREQYF. The CDR3 nucleotides are TGTGCCTGGAGTTATAGCAGGGAGCAGTACTTC. The chain recombines TRBV30 with TRBJ2-7, with D hard to call. Germline CDR1 reads GTSNPN; CDR2 reads SVGIG (reference sequence). The V gene lost 2 bases and the J gene lost 7 bases, with 9 bases spanning the gap. There are 11 residues in the CDR3. The variable domain in full, with the rest retrieved from reference TRBV30 and TRBJ2-7, is SQTIHQWPATLVQPVGSPLSLECTVEGTSNPNLYWYRQAAGRGLQLLFYSVGIGQISSEVPQNLSASRPQDRQFILSSKKLLLSDSGFYLCAWSYSREQYFGPGTRLTVT.

The rearrangement uses TRBV5-1 and TRBJ1-3; the D is unclear. The V gene lost 2 bases and the J gene lost 0 bases, with 6 bases spanning the gap. CDR1 is SGHRS and CDR2 is YFSETQ in the germline V gene. The CDR3 runs to 14 residues. For the CDR3, the DNA is TGCGCCAGCAGCTTAACGAACTCTGGAAACACCATATATTTT. It codes for CASSLTNSGNTIYF.

The chain recombines TRBV5-5 with TRBJ2-3, with 9 bases aligning to TRBD1. V shed 4 bases and J 11 bases; nucleotides not matched to a gene: 14. The length of the CDR3 is 15 residues. Germline lookup yields CDR1 SGHKS and CDR2 YYEKEE (reference sequence). DNA for the CDR3: TGTGCCAGCAGCCTTGTCCCGGGACAGGGAATGGAGCAGTATTTT. Translation gives CASSLVPGQGMEQYF.

This chain uses TRBV7-9 with TRBJ1-4; no reliable D call. This CDR3 is 16 amino acids long. V lost 2 bases, J lost 7 bases, and 17 bases lay in between. CDR1 is SEHNR and CDR2 is FQNEAQ in the germline V gene (reference sequence). CDR3 in amino acids: CASSLSLRWGGEKLFF. The CDR3 DNA reads TGTGCCAGCAGCTTAAGCTTGCGGTGGGGAGGTGAAAAACTGTTTTTT. The variable domain in full, with the rest retrieved from reference TRBV7-9 and TRBJ1-4, is DTGVSQNPRHKITKRGQNVTFRCDPISEHNRLYWYRQTLGQGPEFLTYFQNEAQLEKSRLLSDRFSAERPKGSFSTLEIQRTEQGDSAMYLCASSLSLRWGGEKLFFGSGTQLSVL.

The V gene is TRBV27, the J gene TRBJ2-1; no reliable D call. This CDR3 comprises 11 residues. V was trimmed by 8 bases and J by 7 bases, leaving 9 bases between them. The V gene's germline CDR1 is MNHEY and CDR2 SMNVEV (reference sequence). The CDR3 protein is CASGYINEQFF. In DNA form, the CDR3 reads TGTGCCAGCGGATACATAAATGAGCAGTTCTTC.

V is TRBV13 and J is TRBJ1-5; 7 positions agree with TRBD1. The CDR3 has 12 residues. V lost 7 bases, J lost 7 bases, and 4 bases stayed unmatched. Germline CDR1 reads PRHDT; CDR2 reads FYEKMQ (reference sequence). The CDR3, as DNA: TGTGCCAGCAAAGAGGGGGCCCAGCCCCAGCATTTT. Protein sequence: CASKEGAQPQHF.

The rearrangement links TRBV7-2 to TRBJ2-2, with 13 bases aligning to TRBD2. Germline loops: CDR1 SGHTA, CDR2 FQGNSA. The CDR3 runs to 19 residues. V was pared by 1 base and J by 8 bases, with 13 bases of the junction left unmatched. The CDR3 DNA reads as TGTGCCAGCAGCTTAGGCCCCCGGACTAGCGGGAGAGGACGAGGGGAGCTGTTTTTT. Its translation is CASSLGPRTSGRGRGELFF.

A single count supports this clone. The V call is TRBV29-1, the J call TRBJ2-3, with D tentatively TRBD2 (5 bases). Trimming removed 7 bases from V and 2 bases from J, with 25 bases in between. Per germline, CDR1 SQVTM and CDR2 ANQGSEA. The CDR3 contains 17 residues. The CDR3 here is CSAVGALGSSITDTQYF. Written as DNA, the CDR3 is TGCAGCGCGGTGGGAGCTTTGGGGTCCAGCATCACAGATACGCAGTATTTT.

The chain recombines TRBV19 with TRBJ1-2; no reliable D call. CDR1 and CDR2 (germline): LNHDA, SQIVND (reference sequence). CDR3 length equals 14 residues. CDR3 nucleotide sequence: TGTGGCCTCCCTGTGGCGACGTCTAACTATGGCTACACCTTC. It specifies CGLPVATSNYGYTF.

This chain links TRBV5-1 with TRBJ2-2; TRBD1 might be the D (6 bases). The length of the CDR3 is 15 residues. Trimming left V 7 bases short and J 3 bases short, with 16 bases between. From germline, CDR1 is SGHRS and CDR2 YFSETQ. The CDR3 nucleotides read TGCGCCAGCTCGGATGGGGGCGCCGACACCGGGGAGCTGTTTTTT. Translating it yields CASSDGGADTGELFF.

The gene calls are TRBV11-3 and TRBJ2-7; TRBD1 aligns across 12 bases. CDR1 is SGHNT and CDR2 is YENEEA in the germline V gene. Unmatched junction bases numbered 8, after V lost 5 bases and J lost 3 bases. The CDR3 spans 16 residues. The CDR3 DNA is TGTGCCAGCAGCCCGGACCGGGACAGGGGGCACTACGAGCAGTACTTC. It is translated as CASSPDRDRGHYEQYF.

The V gene is TRBV3-1 (or the pseudogene TRBV3-2), the J gene TRBJ1-2; weak D call: TRBD1 (5 bases). From germline, CDR1 is LGHDT and CDR2 YNNKEL (reference sequence). The CDR3 contains 14 residues. Trimming removed 5 bases at V and 4 bases at J, with 14 bases between. CDR3 loop: CASSYLAGRYGYTF. In DNA, the CDR3 is TGTGCCAGCAGCTATCTTGCGGGACGCTATGGCTACACCTTC.

The rearrangement uses TRBV3-1 (or the pseudogene TRBV3-2) and TRBJ2-3; 7 positions agree with TRBD2. The junction had 11 bases not matched to a gene; V was cut back by 6 bases and J by 2 bases. The CDR3 is 16 residues long. Germline CDR1 LGHDT, CDR2 YNNKEL (reference sequence). The CDR3 loop reads CASRQNLGGYTDTQYF. Written as DNA, the CDR3 is TGTGCCAGCAGACAAAATCTCGGGGGGTACACAGATACGCAGTATTTT.

The chain couples TRBV19 to TRBJ1-2; D gene uncertain. The CDR3 spans 15 residues. Germline V CDR1 and CDR2: LNHDA, SQIVND (reference sequence). Deletions cut 3 bases from V and 1 base from J, with 12 bases between. The CDR3 spells CASSMKGAINYGYTF. The CDR3 coding sequence is TGTGCCAGTAGTATGAAGGGCGCGATTAACTATGGCTACACCTTC.

The chain uses TRBV3-1 (or the pseudogene TRBV3-2) and TRBJ2-2; 11 nucleotides line up with TRBD2. The germline V gene has CDR1 LGHDT and CDR2 YNNKEL (reference sequence). CDR3 size: 19 residues. V shed 1 base and J 5 bases; nucleotides not matched to a gene: 12. As DNA, the CDR3 is TGTGCCAGCAGCCAAGCCCTAGGACTAGCGGGTGAGCATACCGGGGAGCTGTTTTTT. It codes for CASSQALGLAGEHTGELFF.

The chain uses TRBV28 and TRBJ2-7; tentative D call: TRBD2 (6 bases). V was clipped by 6 bases and J by 4 bases, with 13 bases between them. The CDR3 spans 13 residues. CDR1 and CDR2 from the germline V gene are MDHEN and SYDVKM. The CDR3 sequence is CASRSGRVYEQYF. Here the CDR3 DNA reads TGTGCCAGCAGGAGCGGGCGGGTTTACGAGCAGTACTTC.

This chain uses TRBV10-3 with TRBJ2-3; 7 nucleotides agree with TRBD2. This CDR3 contains 17 residues. With V trimmed by 4 bases and J by 2 bases, 12 bases remained unmatched. Germline CDR1 is ENHRY and CDR2 is SYGVKD. DNA for the CDR3: TGTGCCATCAGTGGGGGGACCTCTCTAGCGGTCACAGATACGCAGTATTTT. This translates into CAISGGTSLAVTDTQYF.

The V and J genes are TRBV10-3 and TRBJ1-1, with TRBD1 matching 9 bases. V was clipped by 6 bases and J by 1 base; unmatched bases: 9. The CDR3 has 16 residues. CDR1 is ENHRY, CDR2 SYGVKD, per germline. The CDR3 is CAISKGGTGTNTEAFF. The DNA for the CDR3 is TGTGCCATCAGCAAGGGGGGGACAGGGACGAACACTGAAGCTTTCTTT.

V gene TRBV11-2 combines with J gene TRBJ1-1, with D perhaps TRBD1 (5 bases). This CDR3 comprises 15 residues. Germline V lookup: CDR1 SGHAT, CDR2 FQNNGV. V lost 9 bases, J lost 0 bases, and 17 bases lay in between. The chain's CDR3 is CASRAVGGVNTEAFF. As DNA, the CDR3 is TGTGCCAGTCGAGCTGTGGGGGGGGTGAACACTGAAGCTTTCTTT.